The sequence of this T cell receptor beta chain was determined in a study of lymphopenia after photon versus proton radiotherapy. Study findings and constraints: A bigger post-nadir fall in TCR diversity correlated inversely with survival time in deceased patients. Relative stability marked proton patients; photon patients lost diversity and naive cells. Only patients who died were analyzed for survival; proton advantage is unproven. Post-nadir diversity loss with photons came from oligoclonal expansion, particularly CD8+ Temra cells.

Sequencing used immunoSEQ multiplex PCR; TCRdb keeps in-frame clones, though not all of them. The table includes some 14,000 clones, 70% to 85% detected once. Details on this clone: Antigen specificity is unknown.

The CDR3 is made up of 11 amino acids. Looked up from germline, CDR1 is SGHVS and CDR2 is FQNEAQ. Trimming left V 8 bases short and J 0 bases short, with 5 bases between. Sequencing was performed on peripheral blood, taken from a patient treated with photon-based radiotherapy. The chain couples TRBV7-8 to TRBJ2-7; D tentatively reads TRBD1 or TRBD2 (5 bases each). The clonotype originates from a man aged 50 to 59 with gastric cancer. This CDR3 reads CASGGSYEQYF. In DNA form, the CDR3 reads TGTGCCAGCGGGGGCTCCTACGAGCAGTACTTC.